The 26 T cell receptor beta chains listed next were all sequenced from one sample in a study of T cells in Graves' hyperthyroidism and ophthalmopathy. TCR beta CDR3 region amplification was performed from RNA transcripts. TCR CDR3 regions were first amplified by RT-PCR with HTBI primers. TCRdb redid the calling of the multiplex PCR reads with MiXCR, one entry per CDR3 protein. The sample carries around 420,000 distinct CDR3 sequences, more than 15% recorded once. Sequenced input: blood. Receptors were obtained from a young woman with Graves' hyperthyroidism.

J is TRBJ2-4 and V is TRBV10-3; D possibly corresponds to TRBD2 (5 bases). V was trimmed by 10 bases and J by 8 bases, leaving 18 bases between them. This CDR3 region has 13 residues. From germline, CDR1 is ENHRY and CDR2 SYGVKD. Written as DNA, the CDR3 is TGTGCCACTCTGCGGAACCTGGGAGACATTCAGTACTTC. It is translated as CATLRNLGDIQYF.

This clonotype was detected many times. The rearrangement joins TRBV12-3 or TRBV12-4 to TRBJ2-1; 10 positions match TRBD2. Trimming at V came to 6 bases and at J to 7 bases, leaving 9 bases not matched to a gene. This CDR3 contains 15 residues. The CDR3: CASSLYSGGWNEQFF. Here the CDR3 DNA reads TGTGCCAGCAGCCTCTATAGCGGGGGGTGGAATGAGCAGTTCTTC.

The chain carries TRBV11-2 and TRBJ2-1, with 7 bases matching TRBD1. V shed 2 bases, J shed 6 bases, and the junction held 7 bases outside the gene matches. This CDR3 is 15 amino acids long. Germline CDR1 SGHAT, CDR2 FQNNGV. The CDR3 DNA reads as TGTGCCAGCAGCTTATCGACAGGGTGGACCAATGAGCAGTTCTTC. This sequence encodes CASSLSTGWTNEQFF.

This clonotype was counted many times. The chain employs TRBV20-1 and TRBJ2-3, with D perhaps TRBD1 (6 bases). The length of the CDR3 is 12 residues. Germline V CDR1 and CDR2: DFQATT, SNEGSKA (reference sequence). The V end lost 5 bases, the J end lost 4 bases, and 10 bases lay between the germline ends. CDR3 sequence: CSAYRAPDTQYF. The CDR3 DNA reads TGCAGTGCTTACAGGGCACCAGATACGCAGTATTTT.

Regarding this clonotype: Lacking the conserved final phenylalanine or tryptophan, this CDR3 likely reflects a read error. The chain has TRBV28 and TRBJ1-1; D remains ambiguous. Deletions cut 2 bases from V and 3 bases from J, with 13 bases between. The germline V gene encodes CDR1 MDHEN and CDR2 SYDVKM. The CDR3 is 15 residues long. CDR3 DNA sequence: TGTGCCAGCAGTTTAGTTTCGGGGATTGACACTGAAGCTTTCTCT. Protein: CASSLVSGIDTEAFS.

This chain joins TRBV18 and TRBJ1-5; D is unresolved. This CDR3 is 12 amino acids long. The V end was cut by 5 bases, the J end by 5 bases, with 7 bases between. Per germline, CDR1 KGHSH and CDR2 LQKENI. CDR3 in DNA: TGTGCCAGCTCAGGCAACTATCAGCCCCAGCATTTT. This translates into CASSGNYQPQHF.

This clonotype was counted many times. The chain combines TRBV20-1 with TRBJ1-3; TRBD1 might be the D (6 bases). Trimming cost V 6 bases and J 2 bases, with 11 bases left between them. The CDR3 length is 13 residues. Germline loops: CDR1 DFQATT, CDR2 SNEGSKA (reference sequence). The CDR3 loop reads CSAGRGAGNTIYF. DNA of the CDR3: TGCAGTGCAGGCAGGGGAGCTGGAAACACCATATATTTT.

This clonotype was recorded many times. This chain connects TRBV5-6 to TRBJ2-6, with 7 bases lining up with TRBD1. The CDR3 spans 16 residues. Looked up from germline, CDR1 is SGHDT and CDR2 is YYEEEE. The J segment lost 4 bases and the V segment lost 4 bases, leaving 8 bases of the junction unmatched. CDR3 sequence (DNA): TGTGCCAGCAGCGAACTGACAGGGATCGGGGCCAACGTCCTGACTTTC. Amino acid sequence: CASSELTGIGANVLTF.

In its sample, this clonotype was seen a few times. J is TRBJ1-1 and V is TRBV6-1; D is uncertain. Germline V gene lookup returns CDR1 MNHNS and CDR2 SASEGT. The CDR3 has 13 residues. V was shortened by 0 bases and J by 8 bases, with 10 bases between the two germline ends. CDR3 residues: CASSEARTAEAFF. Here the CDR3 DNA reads TGTGCCAGCAGTGAAGCCCGTACGGCAGAAGCTTTCTTT.

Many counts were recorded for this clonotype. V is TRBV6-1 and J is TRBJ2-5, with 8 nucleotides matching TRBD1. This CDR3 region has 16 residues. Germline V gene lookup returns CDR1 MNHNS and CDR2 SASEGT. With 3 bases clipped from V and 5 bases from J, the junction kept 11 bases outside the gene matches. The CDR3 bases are TGTGCCAGCAGTGAGCCCCGGACAGGGCGTAGGGAGACCCAGTACTTC. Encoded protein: CASSEPRTGRRETQYF.

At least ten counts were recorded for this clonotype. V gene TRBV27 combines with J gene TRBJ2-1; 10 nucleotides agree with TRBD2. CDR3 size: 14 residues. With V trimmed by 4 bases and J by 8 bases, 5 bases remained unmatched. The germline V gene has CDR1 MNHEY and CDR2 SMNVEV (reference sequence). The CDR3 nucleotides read TGTGCCAGCAGTTCCCTAGCGGGAGATTATGAGCAGTTCTTC. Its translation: CASSSLAGDYEQFF.

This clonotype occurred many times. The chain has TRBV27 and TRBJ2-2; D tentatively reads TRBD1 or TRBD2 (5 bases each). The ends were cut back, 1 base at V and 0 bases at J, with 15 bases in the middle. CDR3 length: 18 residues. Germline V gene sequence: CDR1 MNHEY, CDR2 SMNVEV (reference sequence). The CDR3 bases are TGTGCCAGCAGTTTATTCCGACCGTCGGGACCGAACACCGGGGAGCTGTTTTTT. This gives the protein CASSLFRPSGPNTGELFF.

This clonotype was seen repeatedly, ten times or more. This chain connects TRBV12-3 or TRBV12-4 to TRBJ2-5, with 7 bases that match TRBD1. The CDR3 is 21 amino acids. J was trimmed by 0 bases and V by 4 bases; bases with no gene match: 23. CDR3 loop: CASSSALGATDGTEYQETQYF. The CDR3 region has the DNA TGTGCCAGCAGTTCTGCCTTGGGGGCGACTGATGGGACAGAGTACCAAGAGACCCAGTACTTC.

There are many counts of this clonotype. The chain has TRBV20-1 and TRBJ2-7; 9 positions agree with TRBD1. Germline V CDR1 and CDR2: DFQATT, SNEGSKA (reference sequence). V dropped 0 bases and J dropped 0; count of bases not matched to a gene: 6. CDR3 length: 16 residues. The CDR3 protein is CSARDPDRGDSYEQYF. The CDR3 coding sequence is TGCAGTGCTAGAGATCCGGACAGGGGAGACTCCTACGAGCAGTACTTC.

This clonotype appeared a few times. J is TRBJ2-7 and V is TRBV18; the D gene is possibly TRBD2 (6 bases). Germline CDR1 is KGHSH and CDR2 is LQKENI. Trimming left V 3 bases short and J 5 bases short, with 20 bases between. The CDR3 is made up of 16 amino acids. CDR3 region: CASSPRGPGVRHEQYF. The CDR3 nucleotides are TGTGCCAGCTCACCGCGGGGCCCCGGGGTGAGGCACGAGCAGTACTTC.

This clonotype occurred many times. CDR3 DNA sequence: TGTGCCAGCAGTTCCCGCGGACAGGCGGTTAATTCACCCCTCCACTTT. As protein: CASSSRGQAVNSPLHF. The V gene is TRBV6-1, the J gene TRBJ1-6, with 7 bases lining up with TRBD1. V gave up 5 bases and J gave up 6 bases; unmatched junction bases: 10. CDR3 length equals 16 residues. Per germline, CDR1 MNHNS and CDR2 SASEGT.

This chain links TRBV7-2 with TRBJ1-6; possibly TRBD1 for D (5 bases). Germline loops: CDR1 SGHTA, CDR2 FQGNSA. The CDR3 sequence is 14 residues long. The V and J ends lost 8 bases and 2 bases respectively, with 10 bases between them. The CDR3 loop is CASGGDAYNSPLHF. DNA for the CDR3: TGTGCCAGCGGGGGGGACGCCTATAATTCACCCCTCCACTTT.

The CDR3 DNA sequence: TGTGCCACCAGTGAACCCCAGGGAGGCGAGCAGTTCTTC. It encodes CATSEPQGGEQFF. The chain carries TRBV24-1 and TRBJ2-1; D might be TRBD2 (6 bases). V lost 4 bases, J lost 10 bases, and 13 bases lay in between. This CDR3 has 13 amino acids. Germline V CDR1 and CDR2: KGHDR, SFDVKD.

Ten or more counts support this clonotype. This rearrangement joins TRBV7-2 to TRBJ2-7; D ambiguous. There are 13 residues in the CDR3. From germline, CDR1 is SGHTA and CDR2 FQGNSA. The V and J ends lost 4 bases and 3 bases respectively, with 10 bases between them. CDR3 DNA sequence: TGTGCCAGCAGCTCCTTCGGCCACTACGAGCAGTACTTC. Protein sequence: CASSSFGHYEQYF.

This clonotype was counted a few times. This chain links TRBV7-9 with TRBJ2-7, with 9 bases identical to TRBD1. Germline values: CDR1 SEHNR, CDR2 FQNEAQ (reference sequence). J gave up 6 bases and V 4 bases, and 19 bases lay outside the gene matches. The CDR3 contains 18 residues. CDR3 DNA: TGTGCCAGCAGCTACCCCTCCGTAGGACAGGGGCTCCCCTGCGAGCAGTACTTC. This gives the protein CASSYPSVGQGLPCEQYF.

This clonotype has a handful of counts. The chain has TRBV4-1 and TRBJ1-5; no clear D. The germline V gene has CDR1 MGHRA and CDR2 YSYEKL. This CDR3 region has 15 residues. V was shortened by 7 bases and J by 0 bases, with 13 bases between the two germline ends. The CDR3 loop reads CASNPGPYSNQPQHF. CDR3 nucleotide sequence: TGCGCCAGCAACCCGGGTCCGTATAGCAATCAGCCCCAGCATTTT.

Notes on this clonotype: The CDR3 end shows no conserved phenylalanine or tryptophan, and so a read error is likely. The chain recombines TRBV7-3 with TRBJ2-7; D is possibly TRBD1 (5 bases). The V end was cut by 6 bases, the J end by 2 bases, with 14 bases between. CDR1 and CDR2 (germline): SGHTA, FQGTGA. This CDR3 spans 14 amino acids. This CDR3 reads CASSEGQPPYEQYS. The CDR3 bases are TGTGCCAGCAGTGAAGGACAACCCCCCTACGAGCAGTACTCC.

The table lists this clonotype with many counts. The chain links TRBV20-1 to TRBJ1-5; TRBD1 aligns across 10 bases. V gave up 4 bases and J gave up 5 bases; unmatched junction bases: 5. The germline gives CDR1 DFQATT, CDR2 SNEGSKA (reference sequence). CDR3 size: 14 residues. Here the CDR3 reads CSATGTGEHQPQHF. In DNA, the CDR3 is TGCAGTGCTACCGGGACAGGGGAGCATCAGCCCCAGCATTTT.

This CDR3 is CASSNTGMNTEAFF. CDR3 DNA: TGCGCCAGCAGCAATACCGGGATGAACACTGAAGCTTTCTTT. The chain recombines TRBV5-1 with TRBJ1-1; D not certain. Trimming took off 4 bases at V and 0 bases at J, with 10 bases between the two ends. The CDR3 contains 14 residues. Looked up from germline, CDR1 is SGHRS and CDR2 is YFSETQ.

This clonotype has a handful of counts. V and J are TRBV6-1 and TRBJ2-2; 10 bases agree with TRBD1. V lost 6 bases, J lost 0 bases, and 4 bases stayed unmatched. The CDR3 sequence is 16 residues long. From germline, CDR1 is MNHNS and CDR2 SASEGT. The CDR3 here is CASRPGTGANTGELFF. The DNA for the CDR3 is TGTGCCAGCAGACCCGGGACAGGGGCGAACACCGGGGAGCTGTTTTTT.

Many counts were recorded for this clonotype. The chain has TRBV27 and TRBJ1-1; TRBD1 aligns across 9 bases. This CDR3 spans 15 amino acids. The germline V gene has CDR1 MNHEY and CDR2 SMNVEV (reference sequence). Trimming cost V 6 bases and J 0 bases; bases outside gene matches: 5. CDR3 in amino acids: CASRLQGALNTEAFF. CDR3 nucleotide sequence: TGTGCCAGCAGACTACAGGGGGCCTTGAACACTGAAGCTTTCTTT.